What follows are 21 T cell receptor beta chains derived from one specimen sequenced in a study of shared clonotypes between healthy human individuals. Measured with immunoSEQ multiplex PCR; TCRdb has only the in-frame clones, and not every one. The sample lists about 2,500,000 clones, 85% to 95% occurring once. The source material was naive CD4+ T cells sorted from blood. As for subset: CD45RA+ positively selected. The receptors come from a man aged 18 to 30 in good health.

The chain has TRBV10-3 and TRBJ1-1; D is unclear. The CDR3 is 18 amino acids. V was shortened by 2 bases and J by 0 bases, with 19 bases between the two germline ends. The germline V gene has CDR1 ENHRY and CDR2 SYGVKD. CDR3: CAISELGILTGMNTEAFF. The CDR3 DNA reads TGTGCCATCAGTGAGCTGGGAATCCTAACTGGCATGAACACTGAAGCTTTCTTT.

The sample holds one count of this clone. The V and J genes are TRBV11-2 and TRBJ2-7; D uncertain. V dropped 1 base and J dropped 2 bases, with 15 bases sitting between them. From germline, CDR1 is SGHAT and CDR2 FQNNGV. The CDR3 consists of 16 residues. CDR3 sequence (DNA): TGTGCCAGCAGCTTAGGGACGTCCAAAGGAACCTACGAGCAGTACTTC. It codes for CASSLGTSKGTYEQYF.

The chain's CDR3 is CATTTRGAIGYTF. CDR3 bases: TGCGCCACGACAACCCGGGGGGCCATTGGCTACACCTTC. The chain joins TRBV10-2 to TRBJ1-2; weak D call: TRBD1 (6 bases). The V end was cut by 10 bases, the J end by 7 bases, with 19 bases between. Germline CDR1 WSHSY, CDR2 SAAADI. There are 13 residues in the CDR3.

This clone appeared a single time. The V call is TRBV7-9, the J call TRBJ2-5; 8 bases are shared with TRBD1. The CDR3 sequence is 16 residues long. The germline gives CDR1 SEHNR, CDR2 FQNEAQ (reference sequence). Trimming took 2 bases from V and 6 from J; bases not matched to a gene: 11. This CDR3 is CASSLIRGQVIQTQYF. The CDR3 DNA reads TGTGCCAGCAGCTTAATCAGGGGACAGGTGATTCAGACCCAGTACTTC.

This clone was seen once. CDR3 loop: CASRTVSLPAEAFF. CDR3 sequence (DNA): TGTGCCAGTCGGACAGTCTCCCTTCCAGCTGAAGCTTTCTTT. V usage is TRBV6-5 and J usage is TRBJ1-1; tentative D call: TRBD1 (6 bases). Trimming shortened V by 9 bases and J by 6 bases, and 20 bases separated the two germline ends. There are 14 residues in the CDR3. CDR1 MNHEY and CDR2 SVGAGI come from the germline V gene.

The chain combines TRBV7-6 with TRBJ2-7, with 8 bases that match TRBD2. After removal of 1 base from V and 2 bases from J, the junction contained 7 bases not matched to a gene. The CDR3 spans 16 residues. Germline CDR1 is SGHVS and CDR2 is FNYEAQ. CDR3 sequence: CASSLVASGFTYEQYF. CDR3 nucleotide sequence: TGTGCCAGCAGCTTAGTGGCTAGCGGGTTTACCTACGAGCAGTACTTC.

This chain connects TRBV18 to TRBJ1-4; D gene uncertain. The germline V and J ends were trimmed by 2 bases and 7 bases, with 14 bases remaining between them. Germline V lookup: CDR1 KGHSH, CDR2 LQKENI. The CDR3 consists of 15 residues. CDR3 coding DNA: TGTGCCAGCTCACCATACGGCAGAGTTGGTGAAAAACTGTTTTTT. Residues: CASSPYGRVGEKLFF.

The V and J genes are TRBV30 and TRBJ1-2, with TRBD1 identical over 7 bases. CDR1 and CDR2 (germline): GTSNPN, SVGIG (reference sequence). The CDR3 loop spans 13 amino acids. The V segment lost 5 bases and the J segment 2 bases; nucleotides outside the gene matches: 5. The CDR3 sequence: CAWDDRVNYGYTF. CDR3 DNA: TGTGCCTGGGATGACAGGGTAAACTATGGCTACACCTTC.

The chain recombines TRBV27 with TRBJ1-2, with D tentatively TRBD1 (5 bases). Germline V lookup: CDR1 MNHEY, CDR2 SMNVEV (reference sequence). Trimming shortened V by 5 bases and J by 1 base, and 11 bases separated the two germline ends. The CDR3 covers 14 residues. The CDR3 is CASSEGRLNYGYTF. The CDR3 DNA reads as TGTGCCAGCAGTGAGGGACGGCTTAACTATGGCTACACCTTC.

This chain joins TRBV7-9 and TRBJ1-1, with 10 bases that match TRBD1. The CDR3 runs 16 residues. Germline V gene data show CDR1 as SEHNR and CDR2 as FQNEAQ (reference sequence). V dropped 1 base and J dropped 6; count of bases not matched to a gene: 8. CDR3 region: CASSLVPGQGIAEAFF. The CDR3 bases are TGTGCCAGCAGCTTAGTCCCGGGACAGGGGATAGCTGAAGCTTTCTTT.

The chain combines TRBV18 with TRBJ1-5; 10 nucleotides align to TRBD1. The ends lost 0 bases at V and 6 bases at J; junction bases unmatched: 8. Germline V lookup: CDR1 KGHSH, CDR2 LQKENI. This CDR3 is built from 17 residues. This CDR3 reads CASSPPYLGQGCQPQHF. Written as DNA, the CDR3 is TGTGCCAGCTCACCACCCTACCTGGGACAGGGGTGTCAGCCCCAGCATTTT.

The chain joins TRBV19 to TRBJ1-1; 10 bases align to TRBD1. Trimming at V came to 8 bases and at J to 5 bases, leaving 5 bases not matched to a gene. The CDR3 sequence is 13 residues long. CDR1 and CDR2 (germline): LNHDA, SQIVND (reference sequence). The chain's CDR3 is CASLRDRGTEAFF. The CDR3 bases are TGTGCCAGTCTCCGGGACAGGGGAACTGAAGCTTTCTTT.

The chain is built from TRBV18 and TRBJ2-5, with 9 bases identical to TRBD1. CDR1 and CDR2 (germline): KGHSH, LQKENI. The CDR3 runs to 17 residues. V lost 4 bases and J lost 4; bases outside the gene matches: 13. The CDR3 DNA reads as TGTGCCAGCTCACGGGTGGCGGGACAGGGCGTAAGAGAGACCCAGTACTTC. This gives the protein CASSRVAGQGVRETQYF. Looking up the rest from reference TRBV18 and TRBJ2-5 gives the full variable domain: NAGVMQNPRHLVRRRGQEARLRCSPMKGHSHVYWYRQLPEEGLKFMVYLQKENIIDESGMPKERFSAEFPKEGPSILRIQQVVRGDSAAYFCASSRVAGQGVRETQYFGPGTRLLVL.

This chain joins TRBV21-1 and TRBJ2-7; whether TRBD2, the table's D call, matches the DNA was not checked. TRBV21-1 is shown as a pseudogene. This CDR3 is built from 15 residues. CDR3 DNA: TGTGCCAGCAGCAAAGTACCTAGCGGAGTACCGCGGCAGTACTTC. Protein product: CASSKVPSGVPRQYF.

The chain couples TRBV7-2 to TRBJ2-7; 7 bases are shared with TRBD2. The length of the CDR3 is 15 residues. Germline V CDR1 and CDR2: SGHTA, FQGNSA. V was clipped by 5 bases and J by 6 bases; unmatched bases: 13. The CDR3 protein is CASSPGGGFQREQYF. The CDR3 nucleotides read TGTGCCAGCAGCCCGGGGGGAGGGTTTCAGCGCGAGCAGTACTTC.

The gene calls are TRBV19 and TRBJ2-1, with 11 bases fitting TRBD2. V shed 2 bases and J 5 bases; nucleotides not matched to a gene: 8. The CDR3 contains 17 residues. Per the germline V gene, CDR1 is LNHDA and CDR2 is SQIVND (reference sequence). CDR3 nucleotides: TGTGCCAGTAGTATAATGGCTAGCGGGAGGTCCCACAATGAGCAGTTCTTC. This translates into CASSIMASGRSHNEQFF.

As DNA, the CDR3 is TGTGCCAGCAGCTTGGGGAACAACCGGGGCAATCAGCCCCAGCATTTT. Amino acids: CASSLGNNRGNQPQHF. The rearrangement links TRBV5-6 to TRBJ1-5; D unclear. The germline V gene has CDR1 SGHDT and CDR2 YYEEEE. The CDR3 runs 16 residues. V dropped 0 bases and J dropped 2 bases, with 12 bases sitting between them.

The CDR3 DNA sequence: TGTGCCAGCAGTGGGCCTAGCGGGGCCACTCGGCATGAGCAGTTCTTC. It yields the protein CASSGPSGATRHEQFF. This chain links TRBV2 with TRBJ2-1, with 9 bases that match TRBD2. The V and J ends lost 4 bases and 8 bases, in that order; junction bases with no gene match: 12. Germline V gives CDR1 SNHLY, CDR2 FYNNEI. This CDR3 contains 16 residues.

The chain has TRBV27 and TRBJ2-7; 7 bases match TRBD1. The germline gives CDR1 MNHEY, CDR2 SMNVEV (reference sequence). The CDR3 sequence is 15 residues long. The V and J ends lost 5 bases and 7 bases, in that order; junction bases with no gene match: 14. The CDR3: CASSPYRDSVKEQYF. DNA for the CDR3: TGTGCCAGCAGTCCCTACCGGGACAGTGTAAAAGAGCAGTACTTC.

The chain employs TRBV10-3 and TRBJ1-1; the D gene is possibly TRBD1 (6 bases). The CDR3 length is 13 residues. V shed 6 bases and J shed 4 bases, with 12 bases lying between them. Germline-derived CDR1 and CDR2 are ENHRY and SYGVKD. CDR3 nucleotides: TGTGCCATCAGCCCCCAGGGGAGCACTGAAGCTTTCTTT. Its translation is CAISPQGSTEAFF.

The chain links TRBV19 to TRBJ2-7, with D possibly TRBD2 on 6 matching bases. V shed 0 bases and J shed 3 bases, with 15 bases lying between them. The CDR3 has 16 amino acids. Germline V gene sequence: CDR1 LNHDA, CDR2 SQIVND (reference sequence). The CDR3 DNA reads as TGTGCCAGTAGTATAGATAGGGAGCGGGCCGTCTACGAGCAGTACTTC. It encodes CASSIDRERAVYEQYF. Full variable domain (outside the CDR3, taken from reference TRBV19 and TRBJ2-7): DGGITQSPKYLFRKEGQNVTLSCEQNLNHDAMYWYRQDPGQGLRLIYYSQIVNDFQKGDIAEGYSVSREKKESFPLTVTSAQKNPTAFYLCASSIDRERAVYEQYFGPGTRLTVT.